This TCR beta chain emerged from a study of shared clonotypes between healthy human individuals. Whole-study findings and limits: Genetic and exposure-history diversity was limited by the few donors.

Points on this clone: Its specificity is unknown.

The CDR3 has 15 amino acids. Germline CDR1 and CDR2: SGHRS and YFSETQ. Trimming removed 3 bases from V and 7 bases from J; junction bases left unmatched: 9. Clones were read by immunoSEQ multiplex PCR, and TCRdb kept only the in-frame ones, dropping some. This sample has 450,000 to 500,000 clones; over 70% occur once, and the top ten carry approximately 12%. The clonotype originates from a woman between 40 and 50 years old in good health. Some clones in this sample may be carry-over from other donors' samples. The sample was PBMCs. This rearrangement joins TRBV5-1 to TRBJ2-1; TRBD2 agrees at 8 bases. The CDR3 sequence: CASSWTSPEVNEQFF. The CDR3 region has the DNA TGCGCCAGCAGCTGGACTAGCCCCGAGGTGAATGAGCAGTTCTTC. The full variable domain, completed using reference TRBV5-1 and TRBJ2-1, is KAGVTQTPRYLIKTRGQQVTLSCSPISGHRSVSWYQQTPGQGLQFLFEYFSETQRNKGNFPGRFSGRQFSNSRSEMNVSTLELGDSALYLCASSWTSPEVNEQFFGPGTRLTVL.